The present TCR beta chain was sequenced within a study of PD-1 blockade in classical Hodgkin lymphoma. Overall study context: The study gave patients nivolumab 3 mg/kg intravenously every 2 weeks. The study, taken as a whole, reports: Only CD4+ TCR diversity, not CD8+, had risen significantly by C4D1. Newly diagnosed and completely responding patients shared comparable baseline diversity. Exclusion applied to patients who initiated nivolumab less than 1 year following ASCT.

The method was immunoSEQ multiplex PCR; TCRdb's version includes in-frame clones alone and lacks a portion of them. The data contain roughly 20,000 clones, approximately 84% of them singletons. Note on this clone: What it binds is not known.

All patients relapsed after autologous stem cell transplantation, and brentuximab vedotin exposure varied. CDR1 is MDHEN, CDR2 SYDVKM, per germline. V shed 8 bases and J 0 bases; nucleotides not matched to a gene: 2. This CDR3 comprises 16 residues. This specimen was peripheral blood mononuclear cells (PBMCs), taken at baseline. This TCR derives from a human donor with classical Hodgkin lymphoma. The rearrangement links TRBV28 to TRBJ2-3; 16 bases agree with TRBD2. CDR3 sequence (DNA): TGTGCCAGCGGGACTAGCGGGGGGGCTAGCACAGATACGCAGTATTTT. Translation: CASGTSGGASTDTQYF.